Listed below are T cell receptor beta chains from one sample, sequenced in a study of cytomegalovirus exposure and HLA in healthy donors. Libraries were prepared by immunoSEQ multiplex PCR; TCRdb keeps only in-frame clonotypes and omits some of them. The profile shows a few hundred thousand clones, over 75% of them singletons. What was sequenced was PBMCs. The receptors here all came from a girl aged 2-15 years in good health and CMV-seronegative. The CDR3 runs from the conserved cysteine through the conserved F or W. D genes are given only for firm matches. Only some rows state a clone size, as once, few, many or a class for expanded clones.

j_call: TRBJ2-5
clone_size: -
v_call: TRBV4-1
d_call: -
cdr3_nt: TGCGCCAGCAGCCAAGCCGAGTTTGGAGAGACCCAGTACTTC
cdr3_aa: CASSQAEFGETQYF

j_call: TRBJ1-1
clone_size: -
v_call: TRBV27
d_call: -
cdr3_nt: TGTGCCAGCAGTCCCCACAGGGTGGCCACTGAAGCTTTCTTT
cdr3_aa: CASSPHRVATEAFF

j_call: TRBJ2-7
clone_size: -
v_call: TRBV6-1
d_call: TRBD1
cdr3_nt: TGTGCCAGCAGTTTCGGGACAGCCTACGAGCAGTACTTC
cdr3_aa: CASSFGTAYEQYF

j_call: TRBJ2-7
clone_size: -
v_call: TRBV9
d_call: TRBD1
cdr3_nt: TGTGCCAGCAGCCCCATTCCTATGACAGGGGGCCTCTACGAGCAGTACTTC
cdr3_aa: CASSPIPMTGGLYEQYF

j_call: TRBJ2-3
clone_size: few
v_call: TRBV5-4
d_call: -
cdr3_nt: TGTGCCAGCAGCTTCTCAGGTCGGTTCAGCACAGATACGCAGTATTTT
cdr3_aa: CASSFSGRFSTDTQYF

j_call: TRBJ2-1
clone_size: -
v_call: TRBV7-6
d_call: TRBD1
cdr3_nt: TGTGCCAGCAGCTCCACAGGGGGCGGCTACAATGAGCAGTTCTTC
cdr3_aa: CASSSTGGGYNEQFF

j_call: TRBJ2-1
clone_size: -
v_call: TRBV6-5
d_call: -
cdr3_nt: TGTGCCAGCGCCGACTTGCTCTCCTACAATGAGCAGTTCTTC
cdr3_aa: CASADLLSYNEQFF

j_call: TRBJ2-7
clone_size: once
v_call: TRBV2
d_call: -
cdr3_nt: TGTGCCAGCCGCCGGGAGGGGGCGACTTACGAGCAGTACTTC
cdr3_aa: CASRREGATYEQYF

j_call: TRBJ1-2
clone_size: -
v_call: TRBV19
d_call: -
cdr3_nt: TGTGCCAGTACCCCGCGGGGGATGGATGGCTACACCTTC
cdr3_aa: CASTPRGMDGYTF

j_call: TRBJ2-5
clone_size: -
v_call: TRBV5-1
d_call: -
cdr3_nt: TGCGCCAGCAGCCCTACTAGAGAAGAGACCCAGTACTTC
cdr3_aa: CASSPTREETQYF

j_call: TRBJ2-1
clone_size: -
v_call: TRBV27
d_call: -
cdr3_nt: TGTGCCAGCAGTTTTCGGGGCGGGGATGAGCAGTTCTTC
cdr3_aa: CASSFRGGDEQFF

j_call: TRBJ2-7
clone_size: -
v_call: TRBV6-1
d_call: TRBD1
cdr3_nt: TGTGCCAGCAGCGGGACAGGTTCCTACGAGCAGTACTTC
cdr3_aa: CASSGTGSYEQYF

j_call: TRBJ2-5
clone_size: once
v_call: TRBV7-9
d_call: TRBD2
cdr3_nt: TGTTCCAGCAGCTTGGCCGGGACTAGCGGTATAGAGACCCAGTACTTC
cdr3_aa: CSSSLAGTSGIETQYF

j_call: TRBJ1-4
clone_size: -
v_call: TRBV6-1
d_call: -
cdr3_nt: TGTGCCAGCAGCTCCCAGAGGTCAACTAATGAAAAACTGTTTTTT
cdr3_aa: CASSSQRSTNEKLFF

j_call: TRBJ2-7
clone_size: -
v_call: TRBV6-5
d_call: TRBD2
cdr3_nt: TGTGCCAGCAGTTACTCTCGACTAGCGGGAGTAAGCGGGCAGTACTTC
cdr3_aa: CASSYSRLAGVSGQYF

j_call: TRBJ2-5
clone_size: -
v_call: TRBV2
d_call: TRBD2
cdr3_nt: TGTGCCAGCAGTGTCGAAGCGGGAGGGGGGGAGACCCAGTACTTC
cdr3_aa: CASSVEAGGGETQYF

j_call: TRBJ1-1
clone_size: -
v_call: TRBV5-1
d_call: -
cdr3_nt: TGCGCCAGCAGCCAGAGTGCAGGGTTGAACACTGAAGCTTTCTTT
cdr3_aa: CASSQSAGLNTEAFF